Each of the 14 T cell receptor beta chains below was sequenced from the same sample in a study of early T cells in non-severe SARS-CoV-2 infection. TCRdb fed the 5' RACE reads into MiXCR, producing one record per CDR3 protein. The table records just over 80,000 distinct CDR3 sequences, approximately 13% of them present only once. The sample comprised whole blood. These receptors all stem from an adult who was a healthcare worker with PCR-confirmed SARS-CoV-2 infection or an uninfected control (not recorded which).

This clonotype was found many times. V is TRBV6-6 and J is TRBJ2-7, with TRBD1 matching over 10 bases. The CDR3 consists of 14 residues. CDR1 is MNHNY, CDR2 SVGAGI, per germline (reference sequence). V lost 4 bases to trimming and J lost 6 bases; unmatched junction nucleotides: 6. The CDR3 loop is CASSSRDRGVEQYF. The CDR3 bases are TGTGCCAGCAGTTCCCGGGACAGGGGAGTCGAGCAGTACTTC.

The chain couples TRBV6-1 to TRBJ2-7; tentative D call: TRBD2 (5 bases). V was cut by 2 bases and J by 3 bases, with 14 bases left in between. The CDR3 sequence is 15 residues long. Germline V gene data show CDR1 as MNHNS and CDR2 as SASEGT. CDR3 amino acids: CASSEHIADFYEQYF. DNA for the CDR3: TGTGCCAGCAGTGAACACATTGCGGACTTCTACGAGCAGTACTTC.

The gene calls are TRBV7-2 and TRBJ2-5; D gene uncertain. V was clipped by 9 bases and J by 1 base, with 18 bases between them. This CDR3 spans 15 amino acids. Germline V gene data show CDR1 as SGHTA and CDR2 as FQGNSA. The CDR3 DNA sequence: TGTGCCAGTGCCCTGTTTGGCGAATTCCAAGAGACCCAGTACTTC. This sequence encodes CASALFGEFQETQYF.

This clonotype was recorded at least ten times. CDR3 DNA sequence: TGTGCCAGCAGCCCTACGGCGACGGGGGCAACTAATGAAAAACTGTTTTTT. Residues: CASSPTATGATNEKLFF. The V call is TRBV7-2, the J call TRBJ1-4, with D possibly matching TRBD1 (5 bases). Germline assignment: CDR1 SGHTA and CDR2 FQGNSA. Trimming removed 5 bases at V and 0 bases at J, with 16 bases between. The CDR3 is 17 amino acids.

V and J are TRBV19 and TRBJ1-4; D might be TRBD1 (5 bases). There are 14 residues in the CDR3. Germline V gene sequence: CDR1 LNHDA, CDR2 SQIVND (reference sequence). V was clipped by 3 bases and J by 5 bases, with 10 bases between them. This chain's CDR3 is CASSMRGFNEKLFF. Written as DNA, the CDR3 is TGTGCCAGTAGTATGAGGGGTTTCAATGAAAAACTGTTTTTT.

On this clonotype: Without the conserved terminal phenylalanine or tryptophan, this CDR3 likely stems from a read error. The CDR3 nucleotides read TGTGCCAGCAGGGGGCGGGGGGCAGGACAGTTTTACAATGAGCAGTTCTCC. It is translated as CASRGRGAGQFYNEQFS. This chain joins TRBV6-5 and TRBJ2-1, with TRBD2 matching over 8 bases. The germline V gene has CDR1 MNHEY and CDR2 SVGAGI. The CDR3 length is 17 residues. The trim removed 6 bases at V and 4 bases at J, leaving 14 bases unmatched.

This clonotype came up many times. CDR3 coding DNA: TGTGCCAGCAGCGAGGCCACTGAAGCTTTCTTT. Translated, it gives CASSEATEAFF. The rearrangement links TRBV11-2 to TRBJ1-1, with unresolved D. This CDR3 spans 11 amino acids. Trimming cost V 5 bases and J 4 bases, with 5 bases left between them. The germline CDR1 and CDR2 sequences are SGHAT and FQNNGV.

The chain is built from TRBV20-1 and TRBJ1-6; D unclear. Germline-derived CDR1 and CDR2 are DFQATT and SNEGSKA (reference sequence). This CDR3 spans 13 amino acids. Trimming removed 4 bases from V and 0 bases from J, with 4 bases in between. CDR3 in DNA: TGCAGTGCTAAGGTCTCCTATAATTCACCCCTCCACTTT. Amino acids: CSAKVSYNSPLHF.

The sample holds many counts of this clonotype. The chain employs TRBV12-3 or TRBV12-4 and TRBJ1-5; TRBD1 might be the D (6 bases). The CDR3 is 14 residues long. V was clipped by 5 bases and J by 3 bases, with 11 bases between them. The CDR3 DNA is TGTGCCAGCAGTACGACAGGAGACAATCAGCCCCAGCATTTT. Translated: CASSTTGDNQPQHF.

CDR3 loop: CASSESFGLRNQPQHF. The CDR3 nucleotides read TGCGCCAGCAGTGAGTCATTTGGGCTGAGGAATCAGCCCCAGCATTTT. The V call is TRBV10-2, the J call TRBJ1-5; no reliable D call. V gave up 0 bases and J gave up 4 bases, with 13 bases separating them. CDR1 is WSHSY, CDR2 SAAADI, per germline. This CDR3 contains 16 residues.

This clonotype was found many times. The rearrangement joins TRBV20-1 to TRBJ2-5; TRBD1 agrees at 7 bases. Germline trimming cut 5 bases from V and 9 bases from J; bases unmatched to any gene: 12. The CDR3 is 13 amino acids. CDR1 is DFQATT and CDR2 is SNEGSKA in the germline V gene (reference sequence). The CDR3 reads CSAGGQEPRPQYF. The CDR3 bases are TGCAGTGCTGGAGGACAGGAGCCCCGACCCCAGTACTTC.

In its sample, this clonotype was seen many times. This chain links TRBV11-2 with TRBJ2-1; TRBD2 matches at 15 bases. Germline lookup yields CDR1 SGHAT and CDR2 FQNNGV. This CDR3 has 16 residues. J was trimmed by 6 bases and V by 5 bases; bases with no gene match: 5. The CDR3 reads CASSGLAGGLGNEQFF. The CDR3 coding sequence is TGTGCCAGCAGCGGACTAGCGGGGGGGCTCGGCAATGAGCAGTTCTTC.

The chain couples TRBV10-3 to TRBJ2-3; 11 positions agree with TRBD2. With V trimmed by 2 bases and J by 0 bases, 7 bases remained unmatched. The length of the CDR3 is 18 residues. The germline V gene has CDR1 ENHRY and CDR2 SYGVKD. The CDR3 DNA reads TGTGCCATCAGTGAGCCAACGACTAGCGGGACAAGCACAGATACGCAGTATTTT. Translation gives CAISEPTTSGTSTDTQYF.

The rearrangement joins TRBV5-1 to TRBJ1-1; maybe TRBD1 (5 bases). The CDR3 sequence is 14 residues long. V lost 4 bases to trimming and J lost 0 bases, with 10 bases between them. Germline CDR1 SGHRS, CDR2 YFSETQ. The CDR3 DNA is TGCGCCAGCAGCGACGGGACGGTGAACACTGAAGCTTTCTTT. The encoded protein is CASSDGTVNTEAFF.